This T cell receptor (beta chain) derives from a study of blood T cell repertoires in COVID-19. For the study at large: Sites across the United States, Italy and Spain contributed samples from acute and convalescent COVID-19. The cDNA or gDNA used as material had been derived from T cells, B-cell-depleted T cells, or PBMCs.

Study processing details: Amplified reference gene primers provided the basis for estimating nucleated cell counts. Profiled with immunoSEQ multiplex PCR; TCRdb holds only in-frame clones, not every one. V and J calls and clone size are given by that table; D and trimming were obtained from the DNA. The sample lists around 55,000 clones, approximately 90% seen once, with around 1.5% in the top ten. What was sequenced was peripheral blood. The sequence was obtained from a man aged 55 to 70 with acute or convalescent COVID-19.

In nucleotides, the CDR3 is TGTGCCAGCAGTTATAGGCGAGGAACAGGGAAGGATGAGCAGTTCTTC. This gives the protein CASSYRRGTGKDEQFF. The V gene is TRBV6-2 or TRBV6-3, the J gene TRBJ2-1; D may be TRBD1 (6 bases). Trimming cost V 3 bases and J 8 bases, with 20 bases left between them. The length of the CDR3 is 16 residues. Germline V CDR1 and CDR2: MNHEY, SVGEGT.